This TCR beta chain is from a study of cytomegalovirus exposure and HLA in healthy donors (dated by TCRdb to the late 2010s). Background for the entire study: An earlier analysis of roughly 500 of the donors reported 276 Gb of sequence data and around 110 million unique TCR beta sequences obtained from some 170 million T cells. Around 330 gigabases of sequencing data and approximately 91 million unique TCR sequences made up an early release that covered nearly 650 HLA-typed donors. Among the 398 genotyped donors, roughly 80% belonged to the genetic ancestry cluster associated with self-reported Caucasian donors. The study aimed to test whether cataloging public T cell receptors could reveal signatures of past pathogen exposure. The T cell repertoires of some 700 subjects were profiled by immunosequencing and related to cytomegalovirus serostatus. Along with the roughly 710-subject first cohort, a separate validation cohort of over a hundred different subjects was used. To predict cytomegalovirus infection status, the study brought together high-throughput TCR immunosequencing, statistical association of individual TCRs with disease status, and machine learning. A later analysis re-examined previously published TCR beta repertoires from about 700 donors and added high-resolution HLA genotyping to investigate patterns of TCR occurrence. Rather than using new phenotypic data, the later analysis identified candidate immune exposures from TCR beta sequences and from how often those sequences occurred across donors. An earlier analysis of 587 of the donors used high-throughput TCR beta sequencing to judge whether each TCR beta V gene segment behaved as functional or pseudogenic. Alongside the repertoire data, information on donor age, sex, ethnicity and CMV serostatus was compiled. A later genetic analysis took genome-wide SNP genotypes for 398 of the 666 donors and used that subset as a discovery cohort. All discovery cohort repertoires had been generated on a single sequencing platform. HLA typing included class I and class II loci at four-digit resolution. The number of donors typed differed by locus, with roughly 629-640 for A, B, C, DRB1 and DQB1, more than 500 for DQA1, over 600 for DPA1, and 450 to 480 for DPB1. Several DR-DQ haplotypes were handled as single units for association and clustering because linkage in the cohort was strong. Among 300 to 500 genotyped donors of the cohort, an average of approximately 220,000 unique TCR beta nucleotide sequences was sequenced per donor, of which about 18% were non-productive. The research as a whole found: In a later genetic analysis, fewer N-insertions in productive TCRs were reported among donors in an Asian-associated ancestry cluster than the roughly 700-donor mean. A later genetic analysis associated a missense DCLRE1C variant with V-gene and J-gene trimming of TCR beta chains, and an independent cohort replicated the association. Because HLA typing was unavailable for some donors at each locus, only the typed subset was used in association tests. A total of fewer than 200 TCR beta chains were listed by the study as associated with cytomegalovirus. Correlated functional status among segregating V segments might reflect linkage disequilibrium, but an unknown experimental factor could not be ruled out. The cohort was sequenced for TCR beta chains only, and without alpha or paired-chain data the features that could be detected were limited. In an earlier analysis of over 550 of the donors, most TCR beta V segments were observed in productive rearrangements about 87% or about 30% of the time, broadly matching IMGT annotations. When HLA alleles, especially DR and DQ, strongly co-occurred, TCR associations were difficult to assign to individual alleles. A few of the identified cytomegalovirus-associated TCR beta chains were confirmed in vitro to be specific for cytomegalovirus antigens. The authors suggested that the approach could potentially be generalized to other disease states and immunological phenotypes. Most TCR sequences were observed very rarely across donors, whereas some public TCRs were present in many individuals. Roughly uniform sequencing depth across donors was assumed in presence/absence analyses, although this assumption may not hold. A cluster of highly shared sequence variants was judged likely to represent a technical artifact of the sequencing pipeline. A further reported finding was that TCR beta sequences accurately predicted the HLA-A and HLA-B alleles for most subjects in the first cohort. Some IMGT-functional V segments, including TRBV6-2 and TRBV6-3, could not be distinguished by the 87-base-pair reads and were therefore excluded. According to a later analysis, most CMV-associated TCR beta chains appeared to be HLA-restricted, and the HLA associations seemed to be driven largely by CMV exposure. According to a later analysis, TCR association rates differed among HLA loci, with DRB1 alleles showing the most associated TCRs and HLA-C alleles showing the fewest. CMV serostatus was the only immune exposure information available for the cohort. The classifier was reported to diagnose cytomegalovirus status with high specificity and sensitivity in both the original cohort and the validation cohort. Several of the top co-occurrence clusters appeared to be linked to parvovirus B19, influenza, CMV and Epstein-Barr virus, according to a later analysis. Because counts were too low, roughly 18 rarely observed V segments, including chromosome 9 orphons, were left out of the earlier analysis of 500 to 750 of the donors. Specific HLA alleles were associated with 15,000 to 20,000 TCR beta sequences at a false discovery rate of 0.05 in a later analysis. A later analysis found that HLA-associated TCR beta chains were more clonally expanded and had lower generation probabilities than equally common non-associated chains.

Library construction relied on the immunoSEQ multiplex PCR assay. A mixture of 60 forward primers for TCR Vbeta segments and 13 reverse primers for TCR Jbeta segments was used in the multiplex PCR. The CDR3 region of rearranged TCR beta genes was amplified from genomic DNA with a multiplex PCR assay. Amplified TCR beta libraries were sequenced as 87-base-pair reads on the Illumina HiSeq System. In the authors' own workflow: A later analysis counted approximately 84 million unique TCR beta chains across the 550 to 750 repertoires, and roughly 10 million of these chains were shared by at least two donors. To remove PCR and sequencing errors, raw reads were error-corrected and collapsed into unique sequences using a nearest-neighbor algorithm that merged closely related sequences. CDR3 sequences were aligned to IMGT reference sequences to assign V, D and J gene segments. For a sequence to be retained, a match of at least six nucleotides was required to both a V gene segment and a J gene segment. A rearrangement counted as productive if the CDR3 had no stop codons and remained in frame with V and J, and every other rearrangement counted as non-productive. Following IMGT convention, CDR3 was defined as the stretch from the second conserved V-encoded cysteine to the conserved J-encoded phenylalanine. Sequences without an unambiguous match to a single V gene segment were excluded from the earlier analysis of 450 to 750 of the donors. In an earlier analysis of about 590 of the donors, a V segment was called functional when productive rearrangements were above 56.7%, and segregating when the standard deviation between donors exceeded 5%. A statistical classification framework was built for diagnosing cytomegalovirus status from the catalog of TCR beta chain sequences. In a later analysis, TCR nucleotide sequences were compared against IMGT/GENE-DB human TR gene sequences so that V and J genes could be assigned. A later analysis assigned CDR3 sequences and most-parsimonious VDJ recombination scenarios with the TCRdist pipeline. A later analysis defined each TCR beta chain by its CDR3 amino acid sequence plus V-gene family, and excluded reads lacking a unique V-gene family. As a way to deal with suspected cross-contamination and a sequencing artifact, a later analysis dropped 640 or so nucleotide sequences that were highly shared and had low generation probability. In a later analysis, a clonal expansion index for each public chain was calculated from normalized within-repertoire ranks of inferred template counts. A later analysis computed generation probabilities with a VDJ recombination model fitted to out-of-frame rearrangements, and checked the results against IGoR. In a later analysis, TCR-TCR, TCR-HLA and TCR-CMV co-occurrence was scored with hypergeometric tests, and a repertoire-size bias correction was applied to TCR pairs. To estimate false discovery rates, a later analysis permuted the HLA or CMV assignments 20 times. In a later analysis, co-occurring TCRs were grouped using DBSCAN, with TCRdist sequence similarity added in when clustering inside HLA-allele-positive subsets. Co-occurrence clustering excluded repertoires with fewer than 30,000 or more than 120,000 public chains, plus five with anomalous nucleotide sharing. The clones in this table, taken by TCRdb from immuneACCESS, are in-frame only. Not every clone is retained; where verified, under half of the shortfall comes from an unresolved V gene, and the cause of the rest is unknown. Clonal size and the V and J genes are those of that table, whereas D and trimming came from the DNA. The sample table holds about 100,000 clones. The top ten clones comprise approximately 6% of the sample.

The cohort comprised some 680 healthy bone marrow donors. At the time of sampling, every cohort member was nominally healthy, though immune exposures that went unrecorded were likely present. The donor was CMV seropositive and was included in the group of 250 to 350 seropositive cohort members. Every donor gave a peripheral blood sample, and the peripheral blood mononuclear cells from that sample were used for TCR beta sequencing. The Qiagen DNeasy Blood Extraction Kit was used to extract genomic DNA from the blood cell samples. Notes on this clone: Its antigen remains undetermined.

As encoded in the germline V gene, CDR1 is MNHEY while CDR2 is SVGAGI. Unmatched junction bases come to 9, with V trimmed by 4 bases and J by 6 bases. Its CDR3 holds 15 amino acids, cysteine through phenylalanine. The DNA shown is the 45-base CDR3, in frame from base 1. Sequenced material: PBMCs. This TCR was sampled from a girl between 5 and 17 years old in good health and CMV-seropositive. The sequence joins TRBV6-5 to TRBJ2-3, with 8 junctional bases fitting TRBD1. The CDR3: CASSSEDREGDTQYF. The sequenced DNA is TGTGCCAGCAGTTCGGAGGACAGGGAAGGGGATACGCAGTATTTT.